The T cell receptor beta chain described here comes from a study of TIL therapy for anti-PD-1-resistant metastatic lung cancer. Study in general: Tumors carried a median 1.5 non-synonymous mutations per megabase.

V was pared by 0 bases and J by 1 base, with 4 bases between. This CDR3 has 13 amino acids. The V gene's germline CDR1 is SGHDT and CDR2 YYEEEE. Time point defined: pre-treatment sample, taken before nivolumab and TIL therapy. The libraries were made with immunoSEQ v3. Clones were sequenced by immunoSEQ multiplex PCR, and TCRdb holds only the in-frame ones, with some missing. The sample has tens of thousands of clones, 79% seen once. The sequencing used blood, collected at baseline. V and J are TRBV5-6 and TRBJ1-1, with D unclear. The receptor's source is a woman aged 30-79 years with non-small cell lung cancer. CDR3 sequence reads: CASSLVSNTEAFF. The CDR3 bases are TGTGCCAGCAGCTTGGTTTCGAACACTGAAGCTTTCTTT.